These T cell receptor beta chains were read from a single sample in a study of memory CD4+ T cells and cytomegalovirus serostatus. Clones were sequenced by immunoSEQ multiplex PCR, and TCRdb holds only the in-frame ones, with some missing. The sample contains tens of thousands of clones, 82% of which appear only once. Sample: memory CD4+ T cells from blood. Every receptor here comes from an adult in good health and CMV-seronegative. CDR3s include the opening cysteine and the closing phenylalanine or tryptophan. D genes are given only for firm matches. The listing skips clone size in some rows; elsewhere it reads once, few, many or a size class.

length,V,J,D,size,DNA,CDR3
11,TRBV2,TRBJ2-3,-,-,TGTGCCAGTGGGGCAAGACAGGCGCAGTATTTT,CASGARQAQYF
14,TRBV30,TRBJ1-1,TRBD1,-,TGTGCCTGGATACCCCGGGACAGGCGACCTGAAGCTTTCTTT,CAWIPRDRRPEAFF
15,TRBV28,TRBJ2-2,-,few,TGTGCCAGCAGTTTATGGGGTGTATCCACCGGGGAGCTGTTTTTT,CASSLWGVSTGELFF
14,TRBV4-3,TRBJ1-5,-,medium-sized,TGCGCCAGCAGCCAAGAAGTTACCAATCAGCCCCAGCATTTT,CASSQEVTNQPQHF
15,TRBV7-2,TRBJ1-3,TRBD1,-,TGTGCCAGCAGCTGGGACAGGGGCTCTGGAAACACCATATATTTT,CASSWDRGSGNTIYF
14,TRBV11-2,TRBJ2-5,TRBD1,-,TGTGCCAGCAGCTTTGGGACAGGGTCGGAGACCCAGTACTTC,CASSFGTGSETQYF
13,TRBV9,TRBJ1-2,-,few,TGTGCCAGCGCGCCGGGGCCGAGCTATGGCTACACCTTC,CASAPGPSYGYTF
14,TRBV19,TRBJ2-2,-,-,TGTGCCAGTACTGTAGCCTCGAACACCGGGGAGCTGTTTTTT,CASTVASNTGELFF
16,TRBV7-3,TRBJ2-5,TRBD2,-,TGTGCCAGCAGTTTAGTGGGCGGGAGGACAGAAGAGACCCAGTACTTC,CASSLVGGRTEETQYF
14,TRBV6-4,TRBJ1-1,-,-,TGTGCCAGCAGTCCACCCACAGGGAACACTGAAGCTTTCTTT,CASSPPTGNTEAFF
12,TRBV25-1,TRBJ1-3,-,once,TGTGCCAGCAGCCCCAATGGAAACACCATATATTTT,CASSPNGNTIYF
15,TRBV6-5,TRBJ2-7,TRBD2,-,TGTGCCAGCAGTCTTCTAGCGGGGGGGCCCCACGAGCAGTACTTC,CASSLLAGGPHEQYF
15,TRBV5-1,TRBJ1-4,TRBD1,-,TGCGCCAGCAGCCTACAGGGGGCGCCTAATGAAAAACTGTTTTTT,CASSLQGAPNEKLFF
13,TRBV29-1,TRBJ1-5,-,-,TGCAGCGTGATGACCGGTTTCAATCAGCCCCAGCATTTT,CSVMTGFNQPQHF
14,TRBV10-3,TRBJ2-7,TRBD1,-,TGTGCCATCAGGAGGACAGGTCGACCCTACGAGCAGTACTTC,CAIRRTGRPYEQYF
15,TRBV30,TRBJ2-6,-,-,TGTGCCTGGAGTGTCGGGCTCACTGGGGCCAACGTCCTGACTTTC,CAWSVGLTGANVLTF
13,TRBV5-1,TRBJ2-3,-,-,TGCGCCAGCAGCCCCAGACGGGCAGATACGCAGTATTTT,CASSPRRADTQYF
15,TRBV29-1,TRBJ2-1,TRBD1,-,TGCAGCGTTACGAGACAGGGCCTCTTGAGAGGTGAGCAGTTCTTC,CSVTRQGLLRGEQFF
15,TRBV19,TRBJ1-1,-,-,TGTGCCAGTAGTACCCGTGGTCGTGGGAACACTGAAGCTTTCTTT,CASSTRGRGNTEAFF
16,TRBV19,TRBJ2-1,-,-,TGTGCCAGTACCTCAGGGGCGAGCCGAGCCAGGCATGAGCAGTTCTTC,CASTSGASRARHEQFF
18,TRBV5-1,TRBJ2-7,TRBD2,-,TGCGCCAGCAGCTTGGAGGGGACTAGCGGGGGGGTAGGTTACGAGCAGTACTTC,CASSLEGTSGGVGYEQYF
14,TRBV7-9,TRBJ1-4,TRBD1,-,TGTGCCAGCAGCTCGGGACAGGGGGGCGAAAAACTGTTTTTT,CASSSGQGGEKLFF
14,TRBV21-1,TRBJ1-5,-,-,TGTGCCAGCAGCCTCGAGGGGGGGGGACAGCCCCAGCATTTT,CASSLEGGGQPQHF
15,TRBV7-3,TRBJ2-1,TRBD1,-,TGTGCCAGCAGCTCCGGGACAGGGGCATACAATGAGCAGTTCTTC,CASSSGTGAYNEQFF
13,TRBV6-1,TRBJ1-5,-,-,TGTGCCAGCACGGGAAGTGGCAATCAGCCCCAGCATTTT,CASTGSGNQPQHF
16,TRBV7-6,TRBJ1-1,-,-,TGTGCCAGCAGCTTAGCGCAAGCAGGGCGGAACACTGAAGCTTTCTTT,CASSLAQAGRNTEAFF
12,TRBV2,TRBJ1-3,-,few,TGTGCCAGCAGTTATCGGGGGGACACCATATATTTT,CASSYRGDTIYF
15,TRBV27,TRBJ1-1,-,-,TGTGCCAGCAGCCGACCGGGACACACGAACACTGAAGCTTTCTTT,CASSRPGHTNTEAFF
17,TRBV6-1,TRBJ2-1,-,-,TGTGCCAGCAGTGATCCGTCACAGGGTCTCCTCTACAATGAGCAGTTCTTC,CASSDPSQGLLYNEQFF
15,TRBV18,TRBJ2-5,TRBD1,-,TGTGCCAGCTCACCTCAACAGGGGGGAACGAGTACCCAGTACTTC,CASSPQQGGTSTQYF
14,TRBV30,TRBJ1-4,-,once,TGTGCCTGGAGTGGAATGACGGAGTATGAAAAACTGTTTTTT,CAWSGMTEYEKLFF
17,TRBV4-2,TRBJ2-5,-,-,TGTGCCAGCAGCCAAGGGCGAGAGGGGATCACCCAAGAGACCCAGTACTTC,CASSQGREGITQETQYF
15,TRBV6-5,TRBJ2-1,-,-,TGTGCCAGCAGTTACTCGTCGTCACCAGTGAATGAGCAGTTCTTC,CASSYSSSPVNEQFF
14,TRBV5-6,TRBJ1-2,-,-,TGTGCCAGCAGCTTCAACAGGGTAGGCTATGGCTACACCTTC,CASSFNRVGYGYTF
15,TRBV6-1,TRBJ1-5,TRBD1,-,TGTGCCAGCAGAGGGACAGGGAGACTTAATCAGCCCCAGCATTTT,CASRGTGRLNQPQHF
15,TRBV7-2,TRBJ2-1,TRBD2,-,TGTGCCAGCAGCTCTAGCGGGGGGGTTTACAATGAGCAGTTCTTC,CASSSSGGVYNEQFF
14,TRBV6-5,TRBJ1-1,-,-,TGTGCCAGCAGTTACAGCCACCAGAACACTGAAGCTTTCTTT,CASSYSHQNTEAFF
15,TRBV5-1,TRBJ2-3,-,-,TGCGCCAGCAGCTTGGTCCGTTATGAAGGGGATACGCAGTATTTT,CASSLVRYEGDTQYF
11,TRBV6-1,TRBJ1-5,-,-,TGTGCCAGCAGTGCGGGACACCTTGGGGATTTT,CASSAGHLGDF
15,TRBV11-2,TRBJ1-4,-,-,TGTGCCAGCAGCTTCACGACAGCGTTTAATGAAAAACTGTTTTTT,CASSFTTAFNEKLFF
17,TRBV18,TRBJ1-3,-,-,TGTGCCAGCTCACCCGAATGGCAAGGACCCTCTGGAAACACCATATATTTT,CASSPEWQGPSGNTIYF
11,TRBV5-6,TRBJ2-1,-,-,TGTGCCAGCAACCGAGGGGGTGAGCAGTTCTTC,CASNRGGEQFF
17,TRBV9,TRBJ2-7,TRBD2,-,TGTGCCAGCAGCCCTCCGACTAGCGGGGGCGCTCGCCACGAGCAGTACTTC,CASSPPTSGGARHEQYF
14,TRBV2,TRBJ2-1,-,-,TGTGCCAGCAGTGTCTGGGGGGAAAACAATGAGCAGTTCTTC,CASSVWGENNEQFF
13,TRBV6-5,TRBJ1-4,-,-,TGTGCCAGCAGGGGAAGGGCAGGGGAAAAACTGTTTTTT,CASRGRAGEKLFF
15,TRBV21-1,TRBJ2-7,-,-,TGTGCCAGCAGCAAAGCTGGACCAGAGGTATCCGAGCAGTACTTC,CASSKAGPEVSEQYF
14,TRBV2,TRBJ2-3,-,-,TGTGCCAGCAGTGAAGCAGGGGCTTCAGATACGCAGTATTTT,CASSEAGASDTQYF
15,TRBV7-8,TRBJ1-2,-,-,TGTGCCAGCAGCCCAAGGACGGCTACTAACTATGGCTACACCTTC,CASSPRTATNYGYTF
18,TRBV9,TRBJ2-2,TRBD2,-,TGTGCCAGCAGCGTCGGACTAGCGGGGGGGCGGTACACCGGGGAGCTGTTTTTT,CASSVGLAGGRYTGELFF
14,TRBV7-2,TRBJ2-7,TRBD1,once,TGTGCCAGCAGCCCCGGGACAGTCGTCAACGAGCAGTACTTC,CASSPGTVVNEQYF
15,TRBV6-4,TRBJ2-2,-,-,TGTGCCAGCAGTGATCGGCCCGGGGCCACCGGGGAGCTGTTTTTT,CASSDRPGATGELFF
14,TRBV5-6,TRBJ2-7,TRBD2,-,TGTGCCAGCAGCCCGGGACTAGCGGTTTACGAGCAGTACTTC,CASSPGLAVYEQYF